This entry concerns a single T cell receptor (beta chain). The target of this receptor is not known. No clone much larger than this one lies a single base away; base qualities are absent. The method was PCR. TCRdb lists the instrument as Illumina HiSeq 2000. TCRdb redid the processing of the public reads, applying fastp at Q25 and MiXCR, and retained in-frame beta chains. For every CDR3 protein sequence, its rows merge into one entry that carries the most common genes and DNA. This sample has around 94,000 distinct CDR3 sequences in its table, and around 53% of those were observed once. The ten most abundant clones make up roughly 12% of the sample. These data come from a study of CDR3 diversity in severe acne (dated by TCRdb to the late 2010s). In the germline V gene, CDR1 corresponds to WSHSY and CDR2 to SAAADI. The CDR3 spans 14 residues, from the cysteine through the phenylalanine. Solely the CDR3 DNA is kept, with 42 bases framed from the first base. V is pared back by 5 bases and J by 0 bases, with 10 bases lying between the germline termini.

Sequences were obtained from blood. The V and J genes are TRBV10-2 and TRBJ1-1; the D gene cannot be resolved reliably. The TCR was taken from a male donor with acne. The CDR3 region: CASSSETLNTEAFF. The DNA sequence is given as TGCGCCAGCAGTTCAGAGACCCTGAACACTGAAGCTTTCTTT.